This TCR beta chain appears in the sequencing data of a study of PD-1 blockade in classical Hodgkin lymphoma. For the study at large: Intravenous infusions of nivolumab 3 mg/kg reached patients every 2 weeks.

From germline, CDR1 is SGHTA and CDR2 FQGNSA. This CDR3 has 12 amino acids. Trimming removed 7 bases from V and 2 bases from J, with 5 bases in between. All patients relapsed after autologous stem cell transplantation, and brentuximab vedotin exposure varied. Measured with immunoSEQ multiplex PCR; TCRdb has only the in-frame clones, and not every one. The data contain more than 90,000 clones, roughly 81% of them singletons. The table lists this clone with a count of one. Sequenced here: peripheral blood mononuclear cells (PBMCs), sampled before the second cycle of nivolumab. The source of this sequence is a human donor with classical Hodgkin lymphoma. V and J are TRBV7-2 and TRBJ2-2; unclear D gene. Here the CDR3 reads CASNPNTGELFF. CDR3 DNA sequence: TGTGCCAGCAACCCTAACACCGGGGAGCTGTTTTTT.